The 10 T cell receptor beta chains presented below share a single source sample, sequenced in a study of T cells in Graves' hyperthyroidism and ophthalmopathy. Amplification of TCR beta CDR3 regions was performed using RNA transcripts as template. HTBI primers were the set used in a first-round RT-PCR of the TCR CDR3. MiXCR, run by TCRdb on the multiplex PCR reads, gives a single entry per CDR3 protein. The sample contains some 490,000 distinct CDR3 sequences, 20% to 25% of which appear only once. The sample comprised blood. The source of these receptors is a woman between 70 and 85 years old with Graves' ophthalmopathy.

The rearrangement joins TRBV5-1 to TRBJ2-5; 9 nucleotides line up with TRBD2. The CDR3 has 15 residues. Germline CDR1 and CDR2: SGHRS and YFSETQ. The ends lost 4 bases at V and 3 bases at J; junction bases unmatched: 7. The CDR3, as DNA: TGCGCCAGCAGCGACCAATTAGCGGGAGAAGAGACCCAGTACTTC. Its translation: CASSDQLAGEETQYF. Combining the CDR3 with reference TRBV5-1 and TRBJ2-5 gives the whole variable domain KAGVTQTPRYLIKTRGQQVTLSCSPISGHRSVSWYQQTPGQGLQFLFEYFSETQRNKGNFPGRFSGRQFSNSRSEMNVSTLELGDSALYLCASSDQLAGEETQYFGPGTRLLVL.

In its sample, this clonotype was seen a few times. V and J are TRBV12-5 and TRBJ2-2; D remains ambiguous. Trimming cost V 0 bases and J 1 base, with 6 bases left between them. Germline V gives CDR1 LGHNT, CDR2 FRNRAP. There are 15 residues in the CDR3. CDR3 region: CASGLVIGNTGELFF. The CDR3 region has the DNA TGTGCTAGTGGTTTGGTAATAGGGAACACCGGGGAGCTGTTTTTT. The entire variable domain, with the rest obtained from reference TRBV12-5 and TRBJ2-2, is as follows: DARVTQTPRHKVTEMGQEVTMRCQPILGHNTVFWYRQTMMQGLELLAYFRNRAPLDDSGMPKDRFSAEMPDATLATLKIQPSEPRDSAVYFCASGLVIGNTGELFFGEGSRLTVL.

Ten or more counts support this clonotype. The gene calls are TRBV12-3 or TRBV12-4 and TRBJ1-1; D is possibly TRBD1 (6 bases). Deletions cut 6 bases from V and 5 bases from J, with 10 bases between. The CDR3 totals 12 residues. The CDR3 DNA sequence: TGTGCCAGCAGGGATACAGGGACTGAAGCTTTCTTT. This encodes CASRDTGTEAFF.

This clonotype has only a few counts. The chain uses TRBV5-1 and TRBJ2-7; a possible D gene is TRBD2 (6 bases). Germline lookup yields CDR1 SGHRS and CDR2 YFSETQ. Trimming took 0 bases from V and 0 from J, leaving 13 bases between them. The CDR3 runs 16 residues. The CDR3 DNA reads as TGCGCCAGCAGCTTGGCTGGAGGGCGGACCTCCTACGAGCAGTACTTC. Protein sequence: CASSLAGGRTSYEQYF.

The chain links TRBV11-2 to TRBJ2-7; D gene uncertain. This CDR3 spans 15 amino acids. Germline V gene lookup returns CDR1 SGHAT and CDR2 FQNNGV. V lost 3 bases and J 5 bases, leaving 17 bases between the germline ends. The CDR3 region has the DNA TGTGCCAGCAGCTTGAGTAGGGCCACAGAGAACGAGCAGTACTTC. Amino acid sequence: CASSLSRATENEQYF. The full variable domain, rest sourced from reference TRBV11-2 and TRBJ2-7, is EAGVAQSPRYKIIEKRQSVAFWCNPISGHATLYWYQQILGQGPKLLIQFQNNGVVDDSQLPKDRFSAERLKGVDSTLKIQPAKLEDSAVYLCASSLSRATENEQYFGPGTRLTVT.

This clonotype has just a few counts. The rearrangement joins TRBV14 to TRBJ2-1; the D gene is possibly TRBD1 (6 bases). CDR1 and CDR2 (germline): SGHDN, FVKESK. V was cut by 2 bases and J by 4 bases, with 12 bases left in between. The CDR3 is 15 residues long. The CDR3 coding sequence is TGTGCCAGCAGCCAAAAAATCGACAGGTACAATGAGCAGTTCTTC. It yields the protein CASSQKIDRYNEQFF.

In DNA, the CDR3 is TGTGCCAGCAGCCCGGACTGGGTTTACAATGAGCAGTTCTTC. It specifies CASSPDWVYNEQFF. The chain uses TRBV7-8 and TRBJ2-1, with D tentatively TRBD2 (5 bases). The germline V gene encodes CDR1 SGHVS and CDR2 FQNEAQ. The V gene lost 5 bases and the J gene lost 4 bases, with 12 bases spanning the gap. CDR3 length: 14 amino acids.

This clonotype was picked up a small number of times. A much bigger clone sits one base away, suggesting this may be a read error. The chain has TRBV20-1 and TRBJ2-5, with D uncertain. V was cut by 0 bases and J by 4 bases, with 6 bases left in between. The CDR3 runs to 12 residues. In germline, CDR1 is DFQATT, CDR2 SNEGSKA (reference sequence). The CDR3 nucleotides read TGCAGTGCTAGAGATGGCAGAGAGACCCAGTACTTC. Translating gives CSARDGRETQYF.

The chain is built from TRBV9 and TRBJ1-1; TRBD1 matches at 9 bases. Germline lookup yields CDR1 SGDLS and CDR2 YYNGEE. The CDR3 extends over 16 amino acids. V shed 0 bases and J 0 bases; nucleotides not matched to a gene: 3. CDR3 residues: CASSVGTGVMNTEAFF. As DNA, the CDR3 is TGTGCCAGCAGCGTAGGGACAGGGGTAATGAACACTGAAGCTTTCTTT.

This clonotype was seen repeatedly, ten times or more. V and J are TRBV11-2 and TRBJ1-1; unclear D gene. This CDR3 contains 15 residues. V lost 0 bases and J 6 bases, leaving 14 bases between the germline ends. The germline CDR1 and CDR2 sequences are SGHAT and FQNNGV. The CDR3 spells CASSLDHARWAEAFF. The CDR3 region has the DNA TGTGCCAGCAGCTTAGATCATGCCAGGTGGGCTGAAGCTTTCTTT.